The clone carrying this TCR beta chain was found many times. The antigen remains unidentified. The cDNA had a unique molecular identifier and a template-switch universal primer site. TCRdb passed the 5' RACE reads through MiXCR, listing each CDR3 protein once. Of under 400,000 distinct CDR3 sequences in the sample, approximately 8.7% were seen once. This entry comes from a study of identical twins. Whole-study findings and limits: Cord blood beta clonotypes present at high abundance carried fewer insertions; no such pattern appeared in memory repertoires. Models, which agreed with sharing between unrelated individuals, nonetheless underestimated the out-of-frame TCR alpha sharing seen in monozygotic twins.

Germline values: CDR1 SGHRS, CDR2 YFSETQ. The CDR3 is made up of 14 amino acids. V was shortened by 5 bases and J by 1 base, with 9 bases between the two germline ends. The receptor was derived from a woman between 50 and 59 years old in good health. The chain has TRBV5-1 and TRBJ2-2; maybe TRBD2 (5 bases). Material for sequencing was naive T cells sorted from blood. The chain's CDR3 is CASSHRGNTGELFF. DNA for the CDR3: TGCGCCAGCAGTCATCGGGGGAACACCGGGGAGCTGTTTTTT. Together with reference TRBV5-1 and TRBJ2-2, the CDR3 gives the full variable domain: KAGVTQTPRYLIKTRGQQVTLSCSPISGHRSVSWYQQTPGQGLQFLFEYFSETQRNKGNFPGRFSGRQFSNSRSEMNVSTLELGDSALYLCASSHRGNTGELFFGEGSRLTVL.